The 23 T cell receptor beta chains presented below share a single source sample, sequenced in a study of T cells in Graves' hyperthyroidism and ophthalmopathy. Researchers amplified the TCR beta CDR3 regions from RNA transcripts. During a first-round RT-PCR of the TCR CDR3, the HTBI primer set was used. MiXCR, run by TCRdb on the multiplex PCR reads, gives a single entry per CDR3 protein. The sample carries around 200,000 distinct CDR3 sequences, over 15% recorded once. Sequencing used blood. The receptors come from a woman aged 50 to 60 with Graves' hyperthyroidism.

This clonotype was observed at least ten times. The rearrangement links TRBV27 to TRBJ2-7; D may be TRBD1 (6 bases). V lost 5 bases to trimming and J lost 3 bases, with 11 bases between them. This CDR3 has 13 amino acids. Germline CDR1 reads MNHEY; CDR2 reads SMNVEV (reference sequence). CDR3 sequence (DNA): TGTGCCAGCAGTGGGCAGGGGAGCTACGAGCAGTACTTC. It codes for CASSGQGSYEQYF.

This sequence joins TRBV27 and TRBJ2-1, with D possibly called TRBD1 or TRBD2 (5 bases each). The CDR3 covers 16 residues. In germline, CDR1 is MNHEY, CDR2 SMNVEV (reference sequence). Trimming took off 5 bases at V and 2 bases at J, with 16 bases between the two ends. DNA for the CDR3: TGTGCCAGCAGTCAATATTGGGACGAAGCCTACAATGAGCAGTTCTTC. This translates into CASSQYWDEAYNEQFF.

With respect to this clonotype: This sequence may be a read error, since a much larger clone differs from it by one base. The rearrangement uses TRBV7-3 and TRBJ2-5; 8 bases match TRBD1. The germline CDR1 and CDR2 sequences are SGHTA and FQGTGA. The CDR3 length is 16 residues. The CDR3 DNA reads TGTGCCTGCAGCTTCGGACAGGGTGGAGGGCAAGAGACCCAGTACTTC. Translated, it gives CACSFGQGGGQETQYF.

This clonotype was detected a few times. This chain uses TRBV7-4 with TRBJ2-5; maybe TRBD1 (6 bases). Looked up from germline, CDR1 is SGHVT and CDR2 is SQSDAQ. V shed 8 bases and J shed 2 bases, with 15 bases lying between them. The length of the CDR3 is 14 residues. The CDR3 protein is CASGPGQSQETQYF. In nucleotides, the CDR3 is TGTGCCAGCGGGCCCGGACAGAGTCAAGAGACCCAGTACTTC.

This clonotype came up many times. The gene calls are TRBV6-2 or TRBV6-3 and TRBJ2-2; TRBD1 agrees at 7 bases. Germline trimming cut 5 bases from V and 6 bases from J; bases unmatched to any gene: 12. The germline V gene encodes CDR1 MNHEY and CDR2 SVGEGT. The CDR3 contains 16 residues. CDR3 in amino acids: CASSRQTGQGAGELFF. CDR3 nucleotides: TGTGCCAGCAGTCGACAGACAGGGCAAGGTGCCGGGGAGCTGTTTTTT.

There are a few counts of this clonotype. This chain links TRBV7-9 with TRBJ2-7; TRBD1 aligns across 8 bases. The CDR3 extends over 16 amino acids. Germline V gene sequence: CDR1 SEHNR, CDR2 FQNEAQ (reference sequence). With V trimmed by 5 bases and J by 1 base, 10 bases remained unmatched. Here the CDR3 reads CASSPPRTGNSYEQYF. As DNA, the CDR3 is TGTGCCAGCAGCCCCCCGAGGACAGGGAATTCCTACGAGCAGTACTTC.

The chain couples TRBV4-1 to TRBJ2-7; TRBD1 matches at 8 bases. CDR3 length: 16 residues. The germline CDR1 and CDR2 sequences are MGHRA and YSYEKL. The ends lost 3 bases at V and 6 bases at J; junction bases unmatched: 13. CDR3 nucleotide sequence: TGCGCCAGCAGCCAGGAACGGAGCGCGACAGGGGTCGAGCAGTACTTC. Its translation: CASSQERSATGVEQYF.

This clonotype was detected many times. The chain recombines TRBV14 with TRBJ1-2; no clear D gene. V lost 4 bases to trimming and J lost 4 bases, with 19 bases between them. This CDR3 spans 16 amino acids. The germline V gene has CDR1 SGHDN and CDR2 FVKESK. The CDR3 DNA reads as TGTGCCAGCAGCCGCCTTGGTACGGGCGGGAGCTATGGCTACACCTTC. Amino acid sequence: CASSRLGTGGSYGYTF. Complete variable domain (other parts from reference TRBV14 and TRBJ1-2): EAGVTQFPSHSVIEKGQTVTLRCDPISGHDNLYWYRRVMGKEIKFLLHFVKESKQDESGMPNNRFLAERTGGTYSTLKVQPAELEDSGVYFCASSRLGTGGSYGYTFGSGTRLTVV.

The chain joins TRBV27 to TRBJ1-6; no firm D call. Trimming removed 2 bases at V and 10 bases at J, with 9 bases between. From germline, CDR1 is MNHEY and CDR2 SMNVEV (reference sequence). This CDR3 has 13 residues. The CDR3 DNA follows: TGTGCCAGCAGTTTAAACTTGGGATCACCCCTCCACTTT. Translating it yields CASSLNLGSPLHF.

The V and J genes are TRBV28 and TRBJ2-5; 8 nucleotides align to TRBD2. The CDR3 is 14 residues long. V lost 5 bases, J lost 4 bases, and 6 bases stayed unmatched. The germline V gene encodes CDR1 MDHEN and CDR2 SYDVKM. Written as DNA, the CDR3 is TGTGCCAGCAGTCGTCGGGGGGGAGGAGAGACCCAGTACTTC. Its translation: CASSRRGGGETQYF. Supplemented by reference TRBV28 and TRBJ2-5, the full variable domain reads DVKVTQSSRYLVKRTGEKVFLECVQDMDHENMFWYRQDPGLGLRLIYFSYDVKMKEKGDIPEGYSVSREKKERFSLILESASTNQTSMYLCASSRRGGGETQYFGPGTRLLVL.

There are many counts of this clonotype. The rearrangement joins TRBV12-3 or TRBV12-4 to TRBJ1-1; D possibly corresponds to TRBD1 (5 bases). The CDR3 extends over 16 amino acids. Deletions cut 3 bases from V and 1 base from J, with 15 bases between. Here the CDR3 DNA reads TGTGCCAGCAGTTTTTCCTTCGGGACGGCGAACACTGAAGCTTTCTTT. Residues: CASSFSFGTANTEAFF.

This clonotype was found many times. V and J are TRBV5-1 and TRBJ2-3; TRBD1 matches 9 bases. V lost 5 bases and J lost 5; bases outside the gene matches: 6. The CDR3 runs 14 residues. CDR1 SGHRS and CDR2 YFSETQ come from the germline V gene. The CDR3 loop is CASRGTGLRDTQYF. The CDR3 bases are TGCGCCAGCAGAGGGACAGGGTTGAGAGATACGCAGTATTTT.

This clonotype was seen ten or more times. The rearrangement uses TRBV7-9 and TRBJ1-4, with D perhaps matching TRBD1 (6 bases). The CDR3 is 14 residues long. Trimming shortened V by 6 bases and J by 2 bases, and 10 bases separated the two germline ends. CDR1 SEHNR and CDR2 FQNEAQ come from the germline V gene (reference sequence). This chain's CDR3 is CASRPGVTNEKLFF. The CDR3 DNA is TGTGCCAGCAGACCAGGGGTCACTAATGAAAAACTGTTTTTT.

This clonotype was seen ten or more times. This sequence joins TRBV2 and TRBJ2-7; 7 positions match TRBD2. Germline V gene lookup returns CDR1 SNHLY and CDR2 FYNNEI. J gave up 2 bases and V 7 bases, and 8 bases lay outside the gene matches. CDR3 size: 14 residues. The DNA of the CDR3 is TGTGCCAGCACCATAAGCGGGATTGCCTACGAGCAGTACTTC. Translating gives CASTISGIAYEQYF.

This chain uses TRBV4-1 with TRBJ1-2; no clear D gene. The CDR3 is made up of 15 amino acids. V was trimmed by 0 bases and J by 6 bases, leaving 14 bases between them. CDR1 and CDR2 from the germline V gene are MGHRA and YSYEKL. For the CDR3, the DNA is TGCGCCAGCAGCCAAGATGGGTTGGAGCGGGATGGCTACACCTTC. This sequence encodes CASSQDGLERDGYTF.

To note about this clonotype: Relative to the germline gene, one junction end is altered; a read error may explain this. CDR3 sequence (DNA): TGTGCCAGCAGATTAGGAACGACAGAGACCCAGTACTTC. Its translation is CASRLGTTETQYF. This chain joins TRBV12-3 or TRBV12-4 and TRBJ2-5; D is unclear. CDR3 size: 13 residues.

This clonotype has a handful of counts. V is TRBV5-1 and J is TRBJ1-3; D unclear. V dropped 4 bases and J dropped 4 bases, with 9 bases sitting between them. The CDR3 runs to 13 residues. The germline CDR1 and CDR2 sequences are SGHRS and YFSETQ. The chain's CDR3 is CASSTYSGNTIYF. The CDR3 nucleotides read TGCGCCAGCAGCACCTATTCCGGAAACACCATATATTTT. The variable domain in full, completed from reference TRBV5-1 and TRBJ1-3, reads KAGVTQTPRYLIKTRGQQVTLSCSPISGHRSVSWYQQTPGQGLQFLFEYFSETQRNKGNFPGRFSGRQFSNSRSEMNVSTLELGDSALYLCASSTYSGNTIYFGEGSWLTVV.

Ten or more counts support this clonotype. V is TRBV7-3 and J is TRBJ2-1; TRBD2 matches 8 bases. Per germline, CDR1 SGHTA and CDR2 FQGTGA. V trimming: 2 bases; J trimming: 15 bases; junction bases outside the gene matches: 12. CDR3 size: 14 residues. CDR3: CASSLQSGGPGPFF. In nucleotides, the CDR3 is TGTGCCAGCAGCTTACAGTCGGGGGGGCCCGGACCGTTCTTC. Complete variable domain (other parts from reference TRBV7-3 and TRBJ2-1): GAGVSQTPSNKVTEKGKYVELRCDPISGHTALYWYRQSLGQGPEFLIYFQGTGAADDSGLPNDRFFAVRPEGSVSTLKIQRTERGDSAVYLCASSLQSGGPGPFFGPGTRLTVL.

The chain links TRBV7-9 to TRBJ1-5; TRBD1 is a possible D gene (5 bases). Per germline, CDR1 SEHNR and CDR2 FQNEAQ (reference sequence). The CDR3 contains 13 residues. Deletions cut 8 bases from V and 4 bases from J, with 12 bases between. The CDR3 is CASGGGGNQPQHF. CDR3 coding DNA: TGTGCCAGCGGAGGCGGGGGGAATCAGCCCCAGCATTTT.

This clonotype appeared many times. As DNA, the CDR3 is TGTGCCAGCAGCCTCAATGTCCTATACAATGAGCAGTTCTTC. Its protein is CASSLNVLYNEQFF. The rearrangement uses TRBV3-1 and TRBJ2-1; D gene uncertain. Germline assignment: CDR1 LGHDT and CDR2 YNNKEL (reference sequence). There are 14 residues in the CDR3. Trimming removed 4 bases from V and 4 bases from J, with 11 bases in between.

At least ten counts were recorded for this clonotype. This chain's CDR3 is CASSYSLGAGSTEAFF. The CDR3 region has the DNA TGTGCCAGCAGTTACTCGTTGGGGGCTGGTAGCACTGAAGCTTTCTTT. V usage is TRBV6-6 and J usage is TRBJ1-1; D possibly corresponds to TRBD1 (6 bases). Germline V gene sequence: CDR1 MNHNY, CDR2 SVGAGI (reference sequence). Trimming removed 0 bases at V and 4 bases at J, with 15 bases between. This CDR3 has 16 amino acids.

This clonotype was seen a handful of times. CDR3 region: CASSFGRETPNTGELFF. DNA for the CDR3: TGTGCCAGCAGCTTTGGGAGGGAGACGCCGAACACCGGGGAGCTGTTTTTT. The chain joins TRBV7-9 to TRBJ2-2; 7 bases align to TRBD2. The trim removed 3 bases at V and 0 bases at J, leaving 7 bases unmatched. The CDR3 contains 17 residues. The germline V gene has CDR1 SEHNR and CDR2 FQNEAQ (reference sequence).

The chain joins TRBV3-1 to TRBJ2-3, with 8 positions matching TRBD2. The trim removed 1 base at V and 2 bases at J, leaving 17 bases unmatched. Germline loops: CDR1 LGHDT, CDR2 YNNKEL (reference sequence). The CDR3 spans 20 residues. The CDR3 region is CASSQVWRTGGVAVTDTQYF. Here the CDR3 DNA reads TGTGCCAGCAGCCAAGTGTGGAGAACGGGGGGGGTCGCTGTCACAGATACGCAGTATTTT.